Sequencing of this TCR beta chain was carried out in a study of blood T cell repertoires in COVID-19. The wider study: Sources were T cells, B-cell-depleted T cells, or PBMCs; the material itself was cDNA or gDNA.

This CDR3 is 15 amino acids long. The V end was cut by 7 bases, the J end by 2 bases, with 15 bases between. The germline V gene has CDR1 MNHNY and CDR2 SVGAGI (reference sequence). This clone occurred a few times. Repertoires were generated with immunoSEQ multiplex PCR, while TCRdb's copy carries only in-frame clones and drops some. In the table there are some 68,000 clones, 75% to 95% of which are singletons. This TCR was sampled from a man aged 40-55 years with COVID-19, enrolled during active disease. This sequence joins TRBV6-6 and TRBJ1-5; D call uncertain. The source material was peripheral blood. The CDR3 DNA reads TGTGCCAGCACCGATACTCGGGTTGGCAATCAGCCCCAGCATTTT. Translated, it gives CASTDTRVGNQPQHF.